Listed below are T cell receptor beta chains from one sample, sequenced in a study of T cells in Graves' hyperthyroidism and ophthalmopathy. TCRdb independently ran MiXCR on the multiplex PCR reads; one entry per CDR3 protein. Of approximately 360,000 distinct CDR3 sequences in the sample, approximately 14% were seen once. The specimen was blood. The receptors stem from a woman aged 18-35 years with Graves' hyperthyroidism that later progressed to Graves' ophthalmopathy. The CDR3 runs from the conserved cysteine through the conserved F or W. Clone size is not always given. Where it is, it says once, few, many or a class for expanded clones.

CDR3: CSARVPGNTEAFF; J: TRBJ1-1; V: TRBV20-1; size: many
CDR3: CASSTRGNTEAFF; J: TRBJ1-1; V: TRBV2; size: .
CDR3: CATSRRGNSPLHF; J: TRBJ1-6; V: TRBV15; size: many
CDR3: CASSYRGGSTVTQYF; J: TRBJ2-3; V: TRBV9; size: .
CDR3: CASSQDVSGRTEEQFF; J: TRBJ2-1; V: TRBV3-1; size: .
CDR3: CASMAGEMGTQYF; J: TRBJ2-5; V: TRBV10-2; size: few
CDR3: CSALASGELFF; J: TRBJ2-2; V: TRBV20-1; size: .
CDR3: CASSSLAGIQETQYF; J: TRBJ2-5; V: TRBV11-2; size: many
CDR3: CASSSFRQGGETQYF; J: TRBJ2-5; V: TRBV5-1; size: many
CDR3: CASNSGTSTDTQYF; J: TRBJ2-3; V: TRBV5-1; size: many
CDR3: CASRNGGPVNEKLFF; J: TRBJ1-4; V: TRBV28; size: few
CDR3: CASSLQDSNQPQHF; J: TRBJ1-5; V: TRBV5-1; size: .
CDR3: CASSLSLGQGHGYTF; J: TRBJ1-2; V: TRBV12-3/TRBV12-4; size: many
CDR3: CSASRTSGNTGELFF; J: TRBJ2-2; V: TRBV20-1; size: few
CDR3: CASSPPPEYPGELFF; J: TRBJ2-2; V: TRBV11-2; size: few
CDR3: CASSPGTSGRRDQETQYF; J: TRBJ2-5; V: TRBV7-8; size: many
CDR3: CASSPGLAGGHEQFF; J: TRBJ2-1; V: TRBV27; size: many
CDR3: CASSLDLSGTTSYEQYF; J: TRBJ2-7; V: TRBV7-9; size: few
CDR3: CASSFSEGGPLHF; J: TRBJ1-6; V: TRBV28; size: few
CDR3: CASSSNSGSTDTQYF; J: TRBJ2-3; V: TRBV19; size: .
CDR3: CASSSEAPGYTF; J: TRBJ1-2; V: TRBV11-2; size: few
CDR3: CASSSTGTVAKNIQYF; J: TRBJ2-4; V: TRBV7-9; size: many
CDR3: CASSQGPTGRTEAFF; J: TRBJ1-1; V: TRBV4-2; size: few
CDR3: CASTERTIRHDEQFF; J: TRBJ2-1; V: TRBV2; size: many
CDR3: CASSQVFSTLQETQYF; J: TRBJ2-5; V: TRBV3-1; size: few
CDR3: CASSGPGTGSYNEQFF; J: TRBJ2-1; V: TRBV9; size: .
CDR3: CASSYIRGETQYF; J: TRBJ2-5; V: TRBV6-6; size: many
CDR3: CASSYLTGTEAFF; J: TRBJ1-1; V: TRBV6-5; size: many
CDR3: CASSQTSGSHNEQFF; J: TRBJ2-1; V: TRBV4-2; size: many
CDR3: CASSQDNAIRSPLHF; J: TRBJ1-6; V: TRBV4-1; size: few
CDR3: CASSPGYSGSSYEQYF; J: TRBJ2-7; V: TRBV6-1; size: few
CDR3: CASSQDQLLEGRTDVQETQYF; J: TRBJ2-5; V: TRBV3-1; size: .
CDR3: CASSVGPTVVNEQFF; J: TRBJ2-1; V: TRBV9; size: many
CDR3: CASDRTGVETQYF; J: TRBJ2-5; V: TRBV6-2/TRBV6-3; size: .
CDR3: CASSSRQGKSYNEQFF; J: TRBJ2-1; V: TRBV12-3/TRBV12-4; size: many
CDR3: CASRQEANTEAFF; J: TRBJ1-1; V: TRBV2; size: many
CDR3: CSARLDQETQYF; J: TRBJ2-5; V: TRBV20-1; size: many
CDR3: CASSPESYEQYF; J: TRBJ2-7; V: TRBV7-9; size: few
CDR3: CASSPGLRQTEAFF; J: TRBJ1-1; V: TRBV13; size: .
CDR3: CASSPQGEDTEAFF; J: TRBJ1-1; V: TRBV12-3/TRBV12-4; size: many
CDR3: CSAMSRDRKNIQYF; J: TRBJ2-4; V: TRBV20-1; size: .
CDR3: CASSPPTGGLAKNIQYF; J: TRBJ2-4; V: TRBV18; size: many
CDR3: CASTYSPTSLSNTGELFF; J: TRBJ2-2; V: TRBV6-1; size: .
CDR3: CASSSLVGLTYNEQFF; J: TRBJ2-1; V: TRBV7-9; size: few